The following is a T cell receptor (beta chain) sequence with its context. The sample belongs to a study of blood T cell repertoires in COVID-19. Repertoires were generated with immunoSEQ multiplex PCR, while TCRdb's copy carries only in-frame clones and drops some. The data hold around 200,000 clones, with approximately 85% observed a single time. The J segment lost 5 bases and the V segment lost 3 bases, leaving 5 bases of the junction unmatched. This CDR3 is built from 15 residues. Germline CDR1 is KGHSH and CDR2 is LQKENI. The sequence was obtained from a woman older than 75 with acute or convalescent COVID-19. Input material: peripheral blood. The chain uses TRBV18 and TRBJ2-2; 8 nucleotides line up with TRBD1. In DNA, the CDR3 is TGTGCCAGCTCACCGGGACAGGTCAGGACCGGGGAGCTGTTTTTT. Its translation is CASSPGQVRTGELFF.